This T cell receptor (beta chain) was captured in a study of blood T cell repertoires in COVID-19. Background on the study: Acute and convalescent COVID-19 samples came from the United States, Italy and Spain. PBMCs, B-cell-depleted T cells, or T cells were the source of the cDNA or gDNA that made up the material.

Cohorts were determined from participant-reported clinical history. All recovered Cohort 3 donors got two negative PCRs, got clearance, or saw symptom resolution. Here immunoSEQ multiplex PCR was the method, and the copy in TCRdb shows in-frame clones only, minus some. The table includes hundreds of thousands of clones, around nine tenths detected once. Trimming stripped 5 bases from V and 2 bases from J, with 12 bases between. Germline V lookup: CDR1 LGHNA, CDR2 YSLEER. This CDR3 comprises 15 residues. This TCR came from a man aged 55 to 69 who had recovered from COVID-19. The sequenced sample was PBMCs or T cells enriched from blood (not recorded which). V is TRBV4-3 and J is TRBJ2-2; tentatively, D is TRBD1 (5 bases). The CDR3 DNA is TGCGCCAGCAGCACCTATGACAGAAACACCGGGGAGCTGTTTTTT. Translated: CASSTYDRNTGELFF.